These 28 T cell receptor beta chains were all obtained from the same sample, sequenced in a study of cytomegalovirus exposure and HLA in healthy donors. Generated by immunoSEQ multiplex PCR, the TCRdb table keeps only in-frame clones and is missing some. The table shows about 110,000 clones, with 88% occurring only once. The sequencing input was PBMCs. These receptors were collected from a woman under 40 in good health and CMV-seropositive.

The V gene is TRBV18, the J gene TRBJ1-1; 10 positions agree with TRBD1. The V segment lost 2 bases and the J segment 0 bases; nucleotides outside the gene matches: 6. Germline CDR1 and CDR2: KGHSH and LQKENI. The CDR3 contains 17 residues. Here the CDR3 reads CASSPTRTGGVNTEAFF. CDR3 DNA sequence: TGTGCCAGCTCACCAACAAGGACAGGGGGGGTGAACACTGAAGCTTTCTTT.

The chain has TRBV5-1 and TRBJ2-7; TRBD2 matches at 9 bases. Trimming at V came to 6 bases and at J to 7 bases, leaving 14 bases not matched to a gene. This CDR3 comprises 15 residues. Germline loops: CDR1 SGHRS, CDR2 YFSETQ. The CDR3 DNA sequence: TGCGCCAGCACCCCTCGGGGTAGCGGGGGAGGAGAGCAGTACTTC. This translates into CASTPRGSGGGEQYF.

This clone was found a few times. The rearrangement links TRBV29-1 to TRBJ1-1; no definite D call. The germline CDR1 and CDR2 sequences are SQVTM and ANQGSEA. V lost 0 bases and J 0 bases, leaving 20 bases between the germline ends. This CDR3 contains 18 residues. CDR3 nucleotide sequence: TGCAGCGTTGAAGATGCCCCTTGGGAGCTGCCTTTGAACACTGAAGCTTTCTTT. It codes for CSVEDAPWELPLNTEAFF.

The genes are TRBV25-1 and TRBJ2-2; 10 bases map to TRBD1. The CDR3 runs to 14 residues. With V trimmed by 7 bases and J by 4 bases, 3 bases remained unmatched. The germline gives CDR1 MGHDK, CDR2 SYGVNS. This CDR3 is CASTGQGGTGELFF. DNA of the CDR3: TGTGCCAGCACCGGACAGGGGGGCACCGGGGAGCTGTTTTTT.

CDR3 DNA: TGTGCCAGCAGCGTCGGGGAAAGCTCCTACAATGAGCAGTTCTTC. Protein sequence: CASSVGESSYNEQFF. J is TRBJ2-1 and V is TRBV9, with a possible D match to TRBD2 (5 bases). Trimming removed 2 bases at V and 0 bases at J, with 9 bases between. The CDR3 is 15 amino acids. Germline-derived CDR1 and CDR2 are SGDLS and YYNGEE.

This clone ranks as medium-sized. The chain employs TRBV19 and TRBJ1-2; D unresolved. Germline V gene data show CDR1 as LNHDA and CDR2 as SQIVND (reference sequence). V was clipped by 3 bases and J by 4 bases, with 12 bases between them. The length of the CDR3 is 14 residues. The CDR3 reads CASSIQDGGYGYTF. For the CDR3, the DNA is TGTGCCAGTAGTATCCAGGACGGAGGCTATGGCTACACCTTC. Full variable domain (outside the CDR3, taken from reference TRBV19 and TRBJ1-2): DGGITQSPKYLFRKEGQNVTLSCEQNLNHDAMYWYRQDPGQGLRLIYYSQIVNDFQKGDIAEGYSVSREKKESFPLTVTSAQKNPTAFYLCASSIQDGGYGYTFGSGTRLTVV.

This clone has only a few counts. The chain has TRBV4-2 and TRBJ1-4; tentative D call: TRBD1 (5 bases). V was cut by 0 bases and J by 7 bases, with 18 bases left in between. Per germline, CDR1 LGHNA and CDR2 YNFKEQ. The CDR3 is 17 residues long. As DNA, the CDR3 is TGTGCCAGCAGCCAAGATGTTGAGCAGGGATGGGGTGAAAAACTGTTTTTT. It translates to CASSQDVEQGWGEKLFF.

The chain is built from TRBV10-3 and TRBJ2-7, with TRBD2 identical over 10 bases. Germline V gene lookup returns CDR1 ENHRY and CDR2 SYGVKD. The CDR3 loop spans 16 amino acids. V shed 2 bases and J 3 bases; nucleotides not matched to a gene: 7. CDR3 loop: CAISEGRASGSYEQYF. For the CDR3, the DNA is TGTGCCATCAGTGAGGGTCGGGCTAGCGGGAGCTACGAGCAGTACTTC.

CDR3 nucleotide sequence: TGCAGCGTTGCAGGGGTCCTGAACACTGAAGCTTTCTTT. This encodes CSVAGVLNTEAFF. The V call is TRBV29-1, the J call TRBJ1-1; tentative D call: TRBD1 (6 bases). Germline V CDR1 and CDR2: SQVTM, ANQGSEA. V was shortened by 4 bases and J by 0 bases, with 9 bases between the two germline ends. The CDR3 length is 13 residues. Looking up the rest from reference TRBV29-1 and TRBJ1-1 gives the full variable domain: SAVISQKPSRDICQRGTSLTIQCQVDSQVTMMFWYRQQPGQSLTLIATANQGSEATYESGFVIDKFPISRPNLTFSTLTVSNMSPEDSSIYLCSVAGVLNTEAFFGQGTRLTVV.

This chain connects TRBV30 to TRBJ2-6; D uncertain. This CDR3 spans 14 amino acids. Germline-derived CDR1 and CDR2 are GTSNPN and SVGIG (reference sequence). V lost 3 bases to trimming and J lost 0 bases, with 6 bases between them. CDR3 sequence: CAWSRNSGANVLTF. The CDR3 coding sequence is TGTGCCTGGAGCAGGAACTCTGGGGCCAACGTCCTGACTTTC.

The chain uses TRBV7-2 and TRBJ2-1, with 10 bases aligning to TRBD1. CDR3 length: 15 amino acids. V lost 6 bases, J lost 1 base, and 3 bases stayed unmatched. CDR1 and CDR2 from the germline V gene are SGHTA and FQGNSA. The CDR3 DNA is TGTGCCAGCAGGAGACAGGGGGCGTCCTACAATGAGCAGTTCTTC. Translating it yields CASRRQGASYNEQFF.

This chain links TRBV15 with TRBJ1-1; D gene uncertain. There are 11 residues in the CDR3. CDR1 is LNHNV and CDR2 is YYDKDF in the germline V gene (reference sequence). With 5 bases removed from V and 8 bases from J, the gap between germline ends came to 9 bases. The CDR3 region has the DNA TGTGCCACCAGCCTACGAGGGGAAGCTTTCTTT. Translated, it gives CATSLRGEAFF. Looking up the rest from reference TRBV15 and TRBJ1-1 gives the full variable domain: DAMVIQNPRYQVTQFGKPVTLSCSQTLNHNVMYWYQQKSSQAPKLLFHYYDKDFNNEADTPDNFQSRRPNTSFCFLDIRSPGLGDTAMYLCATSLRGEAFFGQGTRLTVV.

J is TRBJ2-7 and V is TRBV28; 9 nucleotides line up with TRBD1. Germline V gene lookup returns CDR1 MDHEN and CDR2 SYDVKM. The V segment lost 6 bases and the J segment 2 bases; nucleotides outside the gene matches: 5. This CDR3 comprises 14 residues. The CDR3 DNA reads as TGTGCCAGCAGAAAACAGGGGGCCCCCTACGAGCAGTACTTC. This codes for CASRKQGAPYEQYF.

This rearrangement joins TRBV29-1 to TRBJ1-2; 8 bases map to TRBD1. The trim removed 7 bases at V and 6 bases at J, leaving 4 bases unmatched. This CDR3 contains 11 residues. Germline lookup yields CDR1 SQVTM and CDR2 ANQGSEA. For the CDR3, the DNA is TGCAGCGCTCCGACAGGGGATGGCTACACCTTC. Residues: CSAPTGDGYTF.

The rearrangement joins TRBV2 to TRBJ1-4; 8 bases line up with TRBD1. This CDR3 region has 13 residues. After removal of 4 bases from V and 7 bases from J, the junction contained 2 bases not matched to a gene. Germline V gives CDR1 SNHLY, CDR2 FYNNEI. CDR3 nucleotides: TGTGCCAGCAGTGCAGGGGGCGTTGAAAAACTGTTTTTT. Amino acids: CASSAGGVEKLFF.

The chain couples TRBV7-2 to TRBJ2-1, with 8 bases identical to TRBD2. Looked up from germline, CDR1 is SGHTA and CDR2 is FQGNSA. Trimming cost V 5 bases and J 1 base; bases outside gene matches: 4. The CDR3 loop spans 15 amino acids. The CDR3 loop is CASSATSGSYNEQFF. CDR3 nucleotides: TGTGCCAGCAGCGCCACTAGCGGTTCCTACAATGAGCAGTTCTTC.

This clone was seen just once. The CDR3 DNA reads TGTGCCAGCAGCTTATCTACGGGAGAGGGAGATACGCAGTATTTT. Its translation is CASSLSTGEGDTQYF. The rearrangement joins TRBV7-2 to TRBJ2-3; TRBD2 is a possible D gene (6 bases). The V end lost 2 bases, the J end lost 5 bases, and 14 bases lay between the germline ends. The CDR3 consists of 15 residues. The germline V gene has CDR1 SGHTA and CDR2 FQGNSA.

The count of this clone is one. V usage is TRBV12-5 and J usage is TRBJ1-2; D might be TRBD1 (5 bases). V gave up 0 bases and J gave up 5 bases, with 19 bases separating them. This CDR3 region has 17 residues. Germline values: CDR1 LGHNT, CDR2 FRNRAP. The chain's CDR3 is CASGLVRGPGLLYGYTF. CDR3 nucleotide sequence: TGTGCTAGTGGTTTGGTACGGGGCCCGGGACTGTTATATGGCTACACCTTC.

J is TRBJ1-1 and V is TRBV5-1; TRBD1 matches at 8 bases. Germline V lookup: CDR1 SGHRS, CDR2 YFSETQ. After removal of 4 bases from V and 4 bases from J, the junction contained 6 bases not matched to a gene. The CDR3 consists of 14 residues. The CDR3 DNA sequence: TGCGCCAGCAGCCCCCTAACAGGGGGCACTGAAGCTTTCTTT. Its protein product is CASSPLTGGTEAFF. Supplemented by reference TRBV5-1 and TRBJ1-1, the full variable domain reads KAGVTQTPRYLIKTRGQQVTLSCSPISGHRSVSWYQQTPGQGLQFLFEYFSETQRNKGNFPGRFSGRQFSNSRSEMNVSTLELGDSALYLCASSPLTGGTEAFFGQGTRLTVV.

V usage is TRBV19 and J usage is TRBJ2-3; D possibly corresponds to TRBD2 (6 bases). CDR1 is LNHDA and CDR2 is SQIVND in the germline V gene (reference sequence). The CDR3 runs to 18 residues. Trimming removed 4 bases at V and 3 bases at J, with 23 bases between. The CDR3, as DNA: TGTGCCAGTAGTACCTGGGACTTACCCACCCCTCAGACAGATACGCAGTATTTT. This encodes CASSTWDLPTPQTDTQYF. The whole variable domain, filled in from reference TRBV19 and TRBJ2-3, reads DGGITQSPKYLFRKEGQNVTLSCEQNLNHDAMYWYRQDPGQGLRLIYYSQIVNDFQKGDIAEGYSVSREKKESFPLTVTSAQKNPTAFYLCASSTWDLPTPQTDTQYFGPGTRLTVL.

The chain links TRBV9 to TRBJ2-5; TRBD2 might be the D (6 bases). V gave up 0 bases and J gave up 4 bases, with 13 bases separating them. Germline V gene sequence: CDR1 SGDLS, CDR2 YYNGEE. The CDR3 totals 15 residues. The DNA of the CDR3 is TGTGCCAGCAGCGTAGAGGCTTTCGGGGGAGAGACCCAGTACTTC. Protein sequence: CASSVEAFGGETQYF.

J is TRBJ2-1 and V is TRBV13, with D perhaps matching TRBD1 (6 bases). The V end was cut by 5 bases, the J end by 4 bases, with 21 bases between. The CDR3 covers 17 residues. Germline V gene lookup returns CDR1 PRHDT and CDR2 FYEKMQ (reference sequence). CDR3 sequence: CASSARTEALLYNEQFF. The CDR3 nucleotides read TGTGCCAGCAGCGCCCGGACAGAAGCACTTTTATACAATGAGCAGTTCTTC.

The V call is TRBV7-2, the J call TRBJ2-5; 9 bases fit TRBD2. The CDR3 length is 16 residues. The germline V gene encodes CDR1 SGHTA and CDR2 FQGNSA. J was trimmed by 3 bases and V by 1 base; bases with no gene match: 6. Here the CDR3 reads CASSLGIAGDEETQYF. Here the CDR3 DNA reads TGTGCCAGCAGCTTAGGGATAGCGGGGGATGAAGAGACCCAGTACTTC.

The rearrangement joins TRBV6-5 to TRBJ2-3; a possible D gene is TRBD1 (5 bases). CDR3 length: 14 residues. Trimming removed 9 bases from V and 2 bases from J, with 15 bases in between. Germline V lookup: CDR1 MNHEY, CDR2 SVGAGI. The chain's CDR3 is CASTQGVYTDTQYF. The CDR3 DNA follows: TGTGCCAGTACTCAGGGTGTGTACACAGATACGCAGTATTTT.

The chain carries TRBV5-5 and TRBJ2-7; 8 bases agree with TRBD2. Germline CDR1 reads SGHKS; CDR2 reads YYEKEE (reference sequence). The CDR3 length is 13 residues. V was pared by 2 bases and J by 2 bases, with 0 bases of the junction left unmatched. CDR3 loop: CASSFSGTYEQYF. The CDR3 DNA reads TGTGCCAGCAGCTTTAGCGGGACCTACGAGCAGTACTTC. The whole variable domain, filled in from reference TRBV5-5 and TRBJ2-7, reads DAGVTQSPTHLIKTRGQQVTLRCSPISGHKSVSWYQQVLGQGPQFIFQYYEKEERGRGNFPDRFSARQFPNYSSELNVNALLLGDSALYLCASSFSGTYEQYFGPGTRLTVT.

The rearrangement links TRBV2 to TRBJ2-5; 8 bases line up with TRBD1. Germline V gives CDR1 SNHLY, CDR2 FYNNEI. The CDR3 covers 14 residues. V shed 4 bases, J shed 1 base, and the junction held 2 bases outside the gene matches. In DNA form, the CDR3 reads TGTGCCAGCAGTGGGGGGACAGGCCAAGAGACCCAGTACTTC. This gives the protein CASSGGTGQETQYF.

This chain links TRBV7-7 with TRBJ1-1; 8 nucleotides align to TRBD1. V shed 5 bases, J shed 2 bases, and the junction held 7 bases outside the gene matches. CDR1 is SSHAT and CDR2 is FNYEAQ in the germline V gene (reference sequence). This CDR3 region has 15 residues. The chain's CDR3 is CASSADRGPNTEAFF. The CDR3 DNA is TGTGCCAGCAGCGCCGACAGGGGCCCAAACACTGAAGCTTTCTTT. Supplemented by reference TRBV7-7 and TRBJ1-1, the full variable domain reads GAGVSQSPRYKVTKRGQDVTLRCDPISSHATLYWYQQALGQGPEFLTYFNYEAQPDKSGLPSDRFSAERPEGSISTLTIQRTEQRDSAMYRCASSADRGPNTEAFFGQGTRLTVV.

The V call is TRBV5-6, the J call TRBJ2-1; D might be TRBD2 (6 bases). V lost 4 bases and J lost 6, with 11 bases in between. Germline V gene lookup returns CDR1 SGHDT and CDR2 YYEEEE. The CDR3 runs 13 residues. The CDR3 protein is CASSTTSFNEQFF. The CDR3, as DNA: TGTGCCAGCAGCACTACTAGCTTCAATGAGCAGTTCTTC. Full variable domain (rest looked up from reference TRBV5-6 and TRBJ2-1): DAGVTQSPTHLIKTRGQQVTLRCSPKSGHDTVSWYQQALGQGPQFIFQYYEEEERQRGNFPDRFSGHQFPNYSSELNVNALLLGDSALYLCASSTTSFNEQFFGPGTRLTVL.